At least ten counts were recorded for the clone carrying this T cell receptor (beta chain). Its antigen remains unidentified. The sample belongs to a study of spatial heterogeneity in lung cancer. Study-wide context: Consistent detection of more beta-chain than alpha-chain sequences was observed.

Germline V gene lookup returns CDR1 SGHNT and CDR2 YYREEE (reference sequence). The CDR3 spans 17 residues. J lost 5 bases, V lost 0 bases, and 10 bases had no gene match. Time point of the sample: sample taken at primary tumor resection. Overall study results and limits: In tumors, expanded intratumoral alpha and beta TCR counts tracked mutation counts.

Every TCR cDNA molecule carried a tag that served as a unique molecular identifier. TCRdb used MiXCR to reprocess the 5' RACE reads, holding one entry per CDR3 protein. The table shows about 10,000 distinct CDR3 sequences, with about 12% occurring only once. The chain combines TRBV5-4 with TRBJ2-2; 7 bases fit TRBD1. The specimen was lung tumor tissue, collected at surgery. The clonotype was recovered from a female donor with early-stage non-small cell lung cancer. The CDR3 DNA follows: TGTGCCAGCAGCTTGGGGGTCCGACAGGGAAGGACCGGGGAGCTGTTTTTT. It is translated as CASSLGVRQGRTGELFF.